This T cell receptor beta chain was identified in a study of metastatic and nonmetastatic thyroid tumors. Study-level background: For malignant and benign thyroid patients, tumor or nodule tissue and blood were the sources whose repertoires were compared.

Deletions cut 3 bases from V and 7 bases from J, with 13 bases between. CDR3 length equals 14 residues. Per germline, CDR1 SGHAT and CDR2 FQNNGV. Each patient went into thyroid surgery without having received any treatment. In its sample, this clone was seen many times. Antigen specificity is unknown. TCRdb re-called clones via MiXCR from the PCR reads. Found here are 40,000 to 50,000 clones, 9% to 13% of them singletons; the top ten hold approximately 10%. Notes on the study in general: Significantly higher TCR beta diversity was reportedly seen in malignant thyroid tumors than benign nodules, in blood and tumor.

The TCR sequence derives from a male donor with papillary thyroid cancer or a benign thyroid nodule (not recorded which). Some clones in this sample may be carry-over from other donors' samples. Sequencing was performed on blood. The chain couples TRBV11-2 to TRBJ1-5; perhaps TRBD1 as D (6 bases). In DNA, the CDR3 is TGTGCCAGCAGCTTCACAGGGACCCCCCAGCCCCAGCATTTT. It yields the protein CASSFTGTPQPQHF.